These 9 T cell receptor beta chains came from one sample sequenced in a study of patients and donors after allogeneic stem cell transplantation. One entry per CDR3 protein results from TCRdb running MiXCR on the RT-PCR reads. The table records under 170,000 distinct CDR3 sequences, over 30% of them present only once. The material sequenced was blood, either unsorted or a sorted T cell fraction (not recorded which). The receptors stem from a human donor who was either an allogeneic HSCT recipient or a stem cell or donor lymphocyte infusion donor (not recorded which). It is not recorded whose cells these are; they may come from a transplant donor.

V is TRBV5-1 and J is TRBJ1-4, with D possibly matching TRBD1 (5 bases). V was cut by 0 bases and J by 0 bases, with 9 bases left in between. Germline CDR1 and CDR2: SGHRS and YFSETQ. This CDR3 comprises 16 residues. The CDR3 protein is CASSLGDGTTNEKLFF. The CDR3 DNA follows: TGCGCCAGCAGCTTGGGGGACGGGACAACTAATGAAAAACTGTTTTTT.

The rearrangement uses TRBV7-8 and TRBJ1-1; D is unresolved. V lost 3 bases and J lost 6, with 17 bases in between. Germline V CDR1 and CDR2: SGHVS, FQNEAQ. The CDR3 contains 15 residues. The CDR3 bases are TGTGCCAGCAGCTTCAACGTCGGCCTCACCCCTGAAGCTTTCTTT. Residues: CASSFNVGLTPEAFF.

This clonotype has a handful of counts. The chain recombines TRBV6-2 or TRBV6-3 with TRBJ2-7; D unclear. CDR1 is MNHEY and CDR2 is SVGEGT in the germline V gene. V gave up 0 bases and J gave up 0 bases, with 6 bases separating them. CDR3 length: 14 residues. DNA for the CDR3: TGTGCCAGCAGTTACTCTGAACTCTCCTACGAGCAGTACTTC. Translating gives CASSYSELSYEQYF.

This clonotype has a handful of counts. The chain employs TRBV27 and TRBJ1-3; no reliable D call. V was shortened by 4 bases and J by 4 bases, with 14 bases between the two germline ends. Germline-derived CDR1 and CDR2 are MNHEY and SMNVEV (reference sequence). The CDR3 length is 15 residues. This CDR3 reads CASSSQGFGGNTIYF. For the CDR3, the DNA is TGTGCCAGCAGTTCACAAGGTTTTGGCGGAAACACCATATATTTT.

This clonotype came up once. J is TRBJ1-1 and V is TRBV7-2, with 8 nucleotides matching TRBD1. The CDR3 totals 14 residues. Germline V gene lookup returns CDR1 SGHTA and CDR2 FQGNSA. The ends lost 3 bases at V and 6 bases at J; junction bases unmatched: 6. The CDR3 bases are TGTGCCAGCAGCTTCAGAGGACAGGGCCCTGAAGCTTTCTTT. Amino acids: CASSFRGQGPEAFF.

The chain is built from TRBV29-1 and TRBJ2-4, with a possible D match to TRBD2 (6 bases). Trimming left V 0 bases short and J 0 bases short, with 9 bases between. This CDR3 spans 15 amino acids. Per germline, CDR1 SQVTM and CDR2 ANQGSEA. This chain's CDR3 is CSVEDLAIAKNIQYF. DNA of the CDR3: TGCAGCGTTGAAGATCTAGCGATAGCCAAAAACATTCAGTACTTC.

The chain is built from TRBV20-1 and TRBJ1-1, with a tentative D call TRBD1 (5 bases). This CDR3 has 14 residues. The V end lost 2 bases, the J end lost 0 bases, and 10 bases lay between the germline ends. CDR1 and CDR2 (germline): DFQATT, SNEGSKA (reference sequence). The CDR3 loop is CSARLGDLNTEAFF. DNA for the CDR3: TGCAGTGCTAGACTGGGGGATCTGAACACTGAAGCTTTCTTT.

This clonotype was picked up a small number of times. This rearrangement joins TRBV12-3 or TRBV12-4 to TRBJ2-5; D is unclear. V lost 7 bases to trimming and J lost 4 bases, with 22 bases between them. The CDR3 has 16 residues. The CDR3 reads CASIRALQSVGETQYF. The CDR3 region has the DNA TGTGCCAGCATCCGGGCCTTACAGAGCGTGGGAGAGACCCAGTACTTC.

The DNA for the CDR3 is TGCGCCAGCAGCTTCAGCGATACTAATGAAAAACTGTTTTTT. It is translated as CASSFSDTNEKLFF. The chain joins TRBV5-1 to TRBJ1-4; no clear D gene. Trimming left V 2 bases short and J 2 bases short, with 7 bases between. The germline CDR1 and CDR2 sequences are SGHRS and YFSETQ. CDR3 length: 14 residues.